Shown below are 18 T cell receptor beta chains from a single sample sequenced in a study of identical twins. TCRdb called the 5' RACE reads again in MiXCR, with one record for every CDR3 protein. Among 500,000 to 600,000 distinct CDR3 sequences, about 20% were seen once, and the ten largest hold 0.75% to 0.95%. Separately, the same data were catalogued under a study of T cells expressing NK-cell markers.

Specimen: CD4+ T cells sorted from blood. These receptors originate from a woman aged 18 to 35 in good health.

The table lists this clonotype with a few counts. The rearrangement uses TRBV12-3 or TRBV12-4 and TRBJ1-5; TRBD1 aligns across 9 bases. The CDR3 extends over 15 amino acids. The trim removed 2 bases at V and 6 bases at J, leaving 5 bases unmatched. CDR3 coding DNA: TGTGCCAGCAGTTTAAGTTCGACAGGGGGTCAGCCCCAGCATTTT. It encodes CASSLSSTGGQPQHF.

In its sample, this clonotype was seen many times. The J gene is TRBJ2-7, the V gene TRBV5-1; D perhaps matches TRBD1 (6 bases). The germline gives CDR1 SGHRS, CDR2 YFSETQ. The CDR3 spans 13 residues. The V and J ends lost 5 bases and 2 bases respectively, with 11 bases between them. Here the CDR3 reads CASSLGAPYEQYF. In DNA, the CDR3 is TGCGCCAGCAGTCTGGGGGCTCCCTACGAGCAGTACTTC.

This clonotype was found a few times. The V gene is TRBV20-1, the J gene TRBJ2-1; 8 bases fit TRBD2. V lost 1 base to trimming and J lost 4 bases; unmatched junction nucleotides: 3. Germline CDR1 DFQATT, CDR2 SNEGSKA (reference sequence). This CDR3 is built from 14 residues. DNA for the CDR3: TGCAGTGCTAGAGCCCGGGAGGGATACAATGAGCAGTTCTTC. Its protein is CSARAREGYNEQFF.

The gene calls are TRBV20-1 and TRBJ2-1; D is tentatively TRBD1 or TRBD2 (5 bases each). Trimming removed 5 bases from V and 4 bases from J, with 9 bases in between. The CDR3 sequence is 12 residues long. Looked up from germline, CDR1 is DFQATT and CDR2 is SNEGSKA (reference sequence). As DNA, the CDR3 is TGCAGTGCTGGGGACGGGTACAATGAGCAGTTCTTC. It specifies CSAGDGYNEQFF.

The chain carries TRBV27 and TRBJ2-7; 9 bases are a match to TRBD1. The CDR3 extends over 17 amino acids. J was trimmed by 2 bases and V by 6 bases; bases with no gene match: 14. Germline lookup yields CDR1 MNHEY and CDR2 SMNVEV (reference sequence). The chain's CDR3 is CASSQAIVGTGPYEQYF. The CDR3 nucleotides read TGTGCCAGCAGCCAAGCAATAGTCGGGACAGGGCCCTACGAGCAGTACTTC.

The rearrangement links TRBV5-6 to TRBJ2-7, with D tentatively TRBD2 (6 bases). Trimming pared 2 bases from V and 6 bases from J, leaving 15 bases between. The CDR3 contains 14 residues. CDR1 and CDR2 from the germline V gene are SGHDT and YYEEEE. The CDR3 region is CASSFPGTGVEQYF. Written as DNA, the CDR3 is TGTGCCAGCAGCTTCCCCGGGACGGGGGTCGAGCAGTACTTC.

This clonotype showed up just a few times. The CDR3 loop is CASSFLQTGANVLTF. The CDR3 nucleotides read TGTGCCAGCAGCTTCTTACAGACTGGGGCCAACGTCCTGACTTTC. This chain joins TRBV5-6 and TRBJ2-6; no clear D gene. Germline V gene sequence: CDR1 SGHDT, CDR2 YYEEEE. The CDR3 is 15 amino acids. V gave up 2 bases and J gave up 2 bases, with 8 bases separating them.

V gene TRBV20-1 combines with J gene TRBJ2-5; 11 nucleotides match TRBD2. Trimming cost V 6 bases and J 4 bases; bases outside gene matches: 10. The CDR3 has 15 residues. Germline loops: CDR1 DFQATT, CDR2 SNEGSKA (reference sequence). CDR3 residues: CSARSSGGPGETQYF. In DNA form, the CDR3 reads TGCAGTGCACGGTCTAGCGGGGGGCCGGGAGAGACCCAGTACTTC.

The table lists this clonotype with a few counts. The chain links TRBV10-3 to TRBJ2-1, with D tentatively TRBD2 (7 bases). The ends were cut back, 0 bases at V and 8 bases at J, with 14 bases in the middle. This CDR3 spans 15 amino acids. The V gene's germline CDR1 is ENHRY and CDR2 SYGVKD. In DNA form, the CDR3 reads TGTGCCATCAGTGAGTCGGGGGCCCGGGAGGATGAGCAGTTCTTC. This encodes CAISESGAREDEQFF.

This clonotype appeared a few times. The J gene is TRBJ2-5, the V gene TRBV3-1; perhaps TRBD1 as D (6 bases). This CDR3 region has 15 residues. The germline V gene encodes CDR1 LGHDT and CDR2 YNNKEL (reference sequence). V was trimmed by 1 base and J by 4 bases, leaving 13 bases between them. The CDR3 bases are TGTGCCAGCAGCCAAGGTGCAGGGGCGCGAGAGACCCAGTACTTC. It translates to CASSQGAGARETQYF.

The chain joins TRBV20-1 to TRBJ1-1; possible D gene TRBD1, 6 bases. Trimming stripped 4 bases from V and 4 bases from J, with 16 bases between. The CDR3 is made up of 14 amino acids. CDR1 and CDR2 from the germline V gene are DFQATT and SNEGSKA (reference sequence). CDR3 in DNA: TGCAGTGCTACCCCAGCGGGGGGCCGCACTGAAGCTTTCTTT. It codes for CSATPAGGRTEAFF.

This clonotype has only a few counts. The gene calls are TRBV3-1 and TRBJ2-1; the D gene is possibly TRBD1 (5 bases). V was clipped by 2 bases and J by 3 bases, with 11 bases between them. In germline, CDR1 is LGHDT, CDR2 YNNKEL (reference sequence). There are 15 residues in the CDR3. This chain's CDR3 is CASSQKGSNYNEQFF. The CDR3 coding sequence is TGTGCCAGCAGCCAAAAGGGGTCTAACTACAATGAGCAGTTCTTC.

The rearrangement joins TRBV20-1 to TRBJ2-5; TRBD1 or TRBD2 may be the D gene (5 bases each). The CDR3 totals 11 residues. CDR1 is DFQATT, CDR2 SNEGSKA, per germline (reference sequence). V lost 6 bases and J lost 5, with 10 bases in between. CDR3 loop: CSAGWGETQYF. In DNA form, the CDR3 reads TGCAGTGCCGGGTGGGGGGAGACCCAGTACTTC.

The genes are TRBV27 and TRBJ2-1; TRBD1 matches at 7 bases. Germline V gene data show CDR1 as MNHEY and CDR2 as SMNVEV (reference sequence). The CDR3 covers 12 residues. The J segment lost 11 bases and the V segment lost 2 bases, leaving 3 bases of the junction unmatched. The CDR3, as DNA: TGTGCCAGCAGTTTAGTCAGGGGGAAGCAGTTCTTC. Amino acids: CASSLVRGKQFF.

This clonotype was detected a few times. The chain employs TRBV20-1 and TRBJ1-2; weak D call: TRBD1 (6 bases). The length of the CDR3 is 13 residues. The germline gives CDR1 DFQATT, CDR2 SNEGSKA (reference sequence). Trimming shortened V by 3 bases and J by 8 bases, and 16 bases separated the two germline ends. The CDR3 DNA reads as TGCAGTGCTAGCGGACAGCCCGGCGGGGGCTACACCTTC. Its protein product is CSASGQPGGGYTF.

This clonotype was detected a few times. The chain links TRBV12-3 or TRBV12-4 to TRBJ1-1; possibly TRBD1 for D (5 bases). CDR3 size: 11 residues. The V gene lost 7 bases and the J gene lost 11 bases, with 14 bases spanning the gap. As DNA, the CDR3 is TGTGCCAGCAAAGGGACTACTCAGGCTTTCTTT. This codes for CASKGTTQAFF.

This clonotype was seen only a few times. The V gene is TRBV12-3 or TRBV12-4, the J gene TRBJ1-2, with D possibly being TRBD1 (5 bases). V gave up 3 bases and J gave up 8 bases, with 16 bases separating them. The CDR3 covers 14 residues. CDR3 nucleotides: TGTGCCAGCAGTTTTTGGACGGGGGGGGACGGCTACACCTTC. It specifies CASSFWTGGDGYTF.

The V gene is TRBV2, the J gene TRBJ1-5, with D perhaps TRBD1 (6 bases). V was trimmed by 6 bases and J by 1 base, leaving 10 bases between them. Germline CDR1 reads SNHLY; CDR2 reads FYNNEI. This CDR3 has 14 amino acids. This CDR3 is CASSKDRSNQPQHF. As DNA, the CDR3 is TGTGCCAGCAGCAAAGACAGGAGCAATCAGCCCCAGCATTTT.